Below are 4 T cell receptor beta chains sequenced from a single sample in a study of regulatory T cells in long-lasting Graves disease. Time point indicated: newly diagnosed GD, antithyroid drugs for less than 3 months. Construction of the TCR library relied on RNA isolated from PBMCs. Through Arm-PCR of CDR3 regions and iRepertoire HTBI primers, TCR beta libraries were built. From the multiplex PCR reads, TCRdb called clonotypes with MiXCR, one entry per CDR3 protein. Of some 230,000 distinct CDR3 sequences listed, around 19% are singletons. Sequencing used peripheral blood mononuclear cells (PBMCs), obtained at new diagnosis, from a patient treated with antithyroid drugs. The receptors originated from a female donor with Graves disease.

This clonotype was counted at least ten times. This rearrangement joins TRBV7-6 to TRBJ1-6, with 7 bases aligning to TRBD1. The V and J ends lost 5 bases and 7 bases, in that order; junction bases with no gene match: 5. Germline lookup yields CDR1 SGHVS and CDR2 FNYEAQ. The CDR3 contains 14 residues. CDR3 sequence reads: CASSPGTENSPLHF. The CDR3, as DNA: TGTGCCAGCAGCCCAGGGACAGAAAATTCACCCCTCCACTTT. Full variable domain (rest looked up from reference TRBV7-6 and TRBJ1-6): GAGVSQSPRYKVTKRGQDVALRCDPISGHVSLYWYRQALGQGPEFLTYFNYEAQQDKSGLPNDRFSAERPEGSISTLTIQRTEQRDSAMYRCASSPGTENSPLHFGNGTRLTVT.

This clonotype was picked up many times. The gene calls are TRBV3-1 and TRBJ2-5, with TRBD1 identical over 7 bases. Germline V gene lookup returns CDR1 LGHDT and CDR2 YNNKEL (reference sequence). The CDR3 spans 13 residues. V was clipped by 6 bases and J by 1 base; unmatched bases: 2. The CDR3 DNA reads as TGTGCCAGCAGGCGACAGGGCCAAGAGACCCAGTACTTC. This translates into CASRRQGQETQYF.

This chain links TRBV15 with TRBJ2-3; D is undetermined. The CDR3 covers 16 residues. Germline CDR1 LNHNV, CDR2 YYDKDF (reference sequence). V was trimmed by 4 bases and J by 3 bases, leaving 17 bases between them. The DNA of the CDR3 is TGTGCCACCAGCACCGAGGCCGGAGCTAGGACAGATACGCAGTATTTT. This codes for CATSTEAGARTDTQYF.

At least ten counts were recorded for this clonotype. V and J are TRBV6-2 or TRBV6-3 and TRBJ2-1, with a possible D match to TRBD2 (5 bases). V was shortened by 2 bases and J by 3 bases, with 5 bases between the two germline ends. In germline, CDR1 is MNHEY, CDR2 SVGEGT. The CDR3 is 13 amino acids. DNA of the CDR3: TGTGCCAGCAGTTACGGACTCTACAATGAGCAGTTCTTC. Translated: CASSYGLYNEQFF.